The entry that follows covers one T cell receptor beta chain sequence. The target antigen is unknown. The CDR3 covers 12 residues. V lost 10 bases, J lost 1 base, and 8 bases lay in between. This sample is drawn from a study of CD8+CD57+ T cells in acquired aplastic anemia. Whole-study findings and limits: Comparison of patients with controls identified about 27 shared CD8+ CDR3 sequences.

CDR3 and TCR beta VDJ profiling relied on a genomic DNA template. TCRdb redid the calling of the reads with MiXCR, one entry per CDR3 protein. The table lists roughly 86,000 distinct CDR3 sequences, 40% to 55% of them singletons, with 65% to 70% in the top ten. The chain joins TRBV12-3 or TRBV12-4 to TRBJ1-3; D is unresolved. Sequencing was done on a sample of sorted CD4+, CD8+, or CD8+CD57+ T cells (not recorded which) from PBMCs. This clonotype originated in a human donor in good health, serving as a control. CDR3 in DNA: TGTGCCACCCTGGGGTCTGGAAACACCATATATTTT. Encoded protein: CATLGSGNTIYF.